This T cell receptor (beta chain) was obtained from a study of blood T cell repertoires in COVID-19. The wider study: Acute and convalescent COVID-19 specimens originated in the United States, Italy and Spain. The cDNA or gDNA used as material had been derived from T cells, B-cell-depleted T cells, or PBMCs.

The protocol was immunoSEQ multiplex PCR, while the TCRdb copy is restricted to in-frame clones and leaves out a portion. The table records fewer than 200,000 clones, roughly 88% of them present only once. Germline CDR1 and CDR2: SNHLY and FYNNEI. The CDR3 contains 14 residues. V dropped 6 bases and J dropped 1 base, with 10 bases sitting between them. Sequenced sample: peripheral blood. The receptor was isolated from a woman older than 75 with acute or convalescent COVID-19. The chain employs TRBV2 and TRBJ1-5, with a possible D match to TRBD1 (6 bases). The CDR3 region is CASRWTESNQPQHF. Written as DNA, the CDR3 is TGTGCCAGCAGATGGACAGAGAGCAATCAGCCCCAGCATTTT.